The rows below give T cell receptor beta chains drawn from one sample of a study of blood T cell repertoires in COVID-19. Assay used: immunoSEQ multiplex PCR; TCRdb lists only in-frame clones, some missing. The sample contains 180,000 or so clones, more than 70% of which appear only once. Specimen: PBMCs or T cells enriched from blood (not recorded which). The receptors stem from a woman in her 50s in a cohort exposed to, infected with or recovered from COVID-19 (not recorded which). Each CDR3 is given without its conserved first and last residue. Each record gives: V gene, J gene, CDR3 protein.

TRBV25-1	TRBJ2-2	ASTPGLAGGPDTGELF
TRBV5-4	TRBJ2-7	ASSLDTGYEQY
TRBV3-1/TRBV3-2	TRBJ2-1	ASSPLSSGEYNEQF
TRBV7-3	TRBJ2-1	ASSPGLAGTSYNEQF
TRBV5-6	TRBJ1-2	ARDSLNYGYT
TRBV28	TRBJ2-7	ASRTQGINEQY
TRBV28	TRBJ1-5	ASSLWEGRLSNQPQH
TRBV11-3	TRBJ2-6	ASSFQGVSSGANVLT
TRBV19	TRBJ2-2	ASGRWSGTGELF
TRBV10-3	TRBJ2-1	AISETDRTAYNEQF
TRBV19	TRBJ1-3	ASSRTADHSGNTIY
TRBV6-5	TRBJ1-6	ASSSRAPRSPLH
TRBV5-1	TRBJ1-1	ASNGQGGTEAF
TRBV4-1	TRBJ1-4	ASSQVGQGNEKLF
TRBV27	TRBJ2-5	ASSLYGQGATYSKETQY
TRBV7-9	TRBJ1-2	ASSLGKQGFYGYT